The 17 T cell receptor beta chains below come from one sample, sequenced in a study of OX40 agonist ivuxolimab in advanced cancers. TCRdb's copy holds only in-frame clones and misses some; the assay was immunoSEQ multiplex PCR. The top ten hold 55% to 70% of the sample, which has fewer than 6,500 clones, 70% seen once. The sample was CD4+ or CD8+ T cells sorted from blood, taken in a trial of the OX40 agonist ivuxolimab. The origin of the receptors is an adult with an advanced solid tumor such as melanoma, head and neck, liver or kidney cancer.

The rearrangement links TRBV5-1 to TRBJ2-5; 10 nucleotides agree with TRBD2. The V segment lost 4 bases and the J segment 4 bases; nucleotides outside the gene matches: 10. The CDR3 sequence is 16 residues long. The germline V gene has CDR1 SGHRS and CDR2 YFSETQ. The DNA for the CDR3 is TGCGCCAGCAGCATCTCTTCAGCGGGAGGGGTAGAGACCCAGTACTTC. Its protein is CASSISSAGGVETQYF.

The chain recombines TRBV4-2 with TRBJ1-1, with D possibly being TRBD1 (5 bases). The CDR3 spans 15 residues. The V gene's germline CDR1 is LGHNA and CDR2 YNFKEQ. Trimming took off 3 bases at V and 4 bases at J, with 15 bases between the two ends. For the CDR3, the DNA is TGTGCCAGCAGCCAGGGGGTCGGATCGGGCACTGAAGCTTTCTTT. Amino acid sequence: CASSQGVGSGTEAFF.

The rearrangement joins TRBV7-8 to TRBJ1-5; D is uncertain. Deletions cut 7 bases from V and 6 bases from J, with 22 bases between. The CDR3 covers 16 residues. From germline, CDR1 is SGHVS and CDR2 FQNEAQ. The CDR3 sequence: CASIPGVGGLPQPQHF. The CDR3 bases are TGTGCCAGCATCCCTGGGGTTGGAGGCCTCCCTCAGCCCCAGCATTTT.

The CDR3 sequence is CASSMRGGGNSPLHF. The DNA for the CDR3 is TGTGCCAGCAGCATGCGCGGGGGGGGGAATTCACCCCTCCACTTT. The chain recombines TRBV7-2 with TRBJ1-6; TRBD1 is a possible D gene (5 bases). Germline CDR1 SGHTA, CDR2 FQGNSA. The V gene lost 5 bases and the J gene lost 7 bases, with 15 bases spanning the gap. This CDR3 contains 15 residues.

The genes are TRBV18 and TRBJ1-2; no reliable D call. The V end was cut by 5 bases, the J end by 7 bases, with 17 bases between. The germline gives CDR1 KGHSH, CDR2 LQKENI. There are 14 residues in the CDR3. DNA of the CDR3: TGTGCCAGCTCAACGAGGGCCGGATGGTCTGGCTACACCTTC. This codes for CASSTRAGWSGYTF.

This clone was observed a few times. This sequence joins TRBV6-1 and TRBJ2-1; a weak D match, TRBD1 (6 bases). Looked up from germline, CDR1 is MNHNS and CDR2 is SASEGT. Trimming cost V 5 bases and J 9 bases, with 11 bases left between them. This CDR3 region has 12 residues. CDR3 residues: CASSSIGGEQFF. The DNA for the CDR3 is TGTGCCAGCAGTTCAATAGGGGGTGAGCAGTTCTTC.

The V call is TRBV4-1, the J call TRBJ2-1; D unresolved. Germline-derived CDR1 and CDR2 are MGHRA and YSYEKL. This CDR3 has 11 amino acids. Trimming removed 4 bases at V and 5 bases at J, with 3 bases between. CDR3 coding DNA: TGCGCCAGCAGCCTAAACAATGAGCAGTTCTTC. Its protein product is CASSLNNEQFF.

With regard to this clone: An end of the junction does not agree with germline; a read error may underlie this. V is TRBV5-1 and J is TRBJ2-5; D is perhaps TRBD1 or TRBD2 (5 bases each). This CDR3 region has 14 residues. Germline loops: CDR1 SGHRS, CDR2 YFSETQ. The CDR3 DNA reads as TGCGCCAGCAGCTTGGCCAGGGACCAAAAGACCCAGTACTTC. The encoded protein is CASSLARDQKTQYF.

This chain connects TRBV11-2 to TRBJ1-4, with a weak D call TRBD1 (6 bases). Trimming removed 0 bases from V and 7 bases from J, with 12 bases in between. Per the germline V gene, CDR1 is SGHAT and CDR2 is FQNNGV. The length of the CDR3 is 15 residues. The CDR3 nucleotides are TGTGCCAGCAGCTTAGACAGGGGTGGGGGTGAAAAACTGTTTTTT. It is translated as CASSLDRGGGEKLFF.

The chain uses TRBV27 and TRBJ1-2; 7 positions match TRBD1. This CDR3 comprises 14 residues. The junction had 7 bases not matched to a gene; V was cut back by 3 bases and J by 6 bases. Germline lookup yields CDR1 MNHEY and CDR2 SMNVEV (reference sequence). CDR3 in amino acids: CASSFNRGGHGYTF. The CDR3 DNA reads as TGTGCCAGCAGTTTTAACAGGGGCGGCCATGGCTACACCTTC.

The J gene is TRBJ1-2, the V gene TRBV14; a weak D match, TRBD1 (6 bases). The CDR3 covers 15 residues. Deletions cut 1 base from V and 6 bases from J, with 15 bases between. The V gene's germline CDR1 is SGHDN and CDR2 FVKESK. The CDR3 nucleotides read TGTGCCAGCAGCCAAGGACCCTCCAACAGGGATGGCTACACCTTC. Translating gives CASSQGPSNRDGYTF. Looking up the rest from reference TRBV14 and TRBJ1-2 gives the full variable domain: EAGVTQFPSHSVIEKGQTVTLRCDPISGHDNLYWYRRVMGKEIKFLLHFVKESKQDESGMPNNRFLAERTGGTYSTLKVQPAELEDSGVYFCASSQGPSNRDGYTFGSGTRLTVV.

CDR3 nucleotides: TGTGCCAGCAGCCCCAGTGGTTGGGGTTTAGGGGAGGATGAAAAACTGTTTTTT. Translating gives CASSPSGWGLGEDEKLFF. J is TRBJ1-4 and V is TRBV5-6; D possibly corresponds to TRBD1 (5 bases). The CDR3 consists of 18 residues. Germline-derived CDR1 and CDR2 are SGHDT and YYEEEE. V was pared by 4 bases and J by 6 bases, with 25 bases between. The full variable domain, with the rest looked up from reference TRBV5-6 and TRBJ1-4, is DAGVTQSPTHLIKTRGQQVTLRCSPKSGHDTVSWYQQALGQGPQFIFQYYEEEERQRGNFPDRFSGHQFPNYSSELNVNALLLGDSALYLCASSPSGWGLGEDEKLFFGSGTQLSVL.

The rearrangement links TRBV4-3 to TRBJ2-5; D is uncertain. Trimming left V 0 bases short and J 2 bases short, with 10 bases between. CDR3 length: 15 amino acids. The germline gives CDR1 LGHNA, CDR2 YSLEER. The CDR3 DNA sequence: TGCGCCAGCAGCCAAGACGGACGGTCACAAGAGACCCAGTACTTC. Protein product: CASSQDGRSQETQYF.

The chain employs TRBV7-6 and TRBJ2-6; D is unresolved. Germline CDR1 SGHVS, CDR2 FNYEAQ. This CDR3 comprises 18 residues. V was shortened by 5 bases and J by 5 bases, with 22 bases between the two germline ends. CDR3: CASSETSDSQSRANVLTF. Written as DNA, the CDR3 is TGTGCCAGCAGCGAAACCTCTGACTCACAAAGTCGGGCCAACGTCCTGACTTTC.

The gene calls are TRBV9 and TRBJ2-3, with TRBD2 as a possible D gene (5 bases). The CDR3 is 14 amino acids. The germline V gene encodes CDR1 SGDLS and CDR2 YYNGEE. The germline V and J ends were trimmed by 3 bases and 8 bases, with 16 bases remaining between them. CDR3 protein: CASSAQKVRGTQYF. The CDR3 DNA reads TGTGCCAGCAGCGCCCAGAAAGTCCGGGGTACGCAGTATTTT.

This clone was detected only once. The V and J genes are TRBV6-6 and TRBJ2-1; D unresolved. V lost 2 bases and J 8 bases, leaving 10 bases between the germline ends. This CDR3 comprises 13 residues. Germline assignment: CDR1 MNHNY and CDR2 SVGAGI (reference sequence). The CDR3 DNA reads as TGTGCCAGCAGTTACCGACCTCGCGATGAGCAGTTCTTC. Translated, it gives CASSYRPRDEQFF.

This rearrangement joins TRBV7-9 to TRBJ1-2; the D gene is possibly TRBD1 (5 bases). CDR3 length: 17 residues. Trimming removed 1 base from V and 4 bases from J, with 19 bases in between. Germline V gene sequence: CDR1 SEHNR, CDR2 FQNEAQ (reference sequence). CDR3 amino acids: CASSLEVGALLSYGYTF. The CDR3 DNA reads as TGTGCCAGCAGCTTAGAGGTTGGGGCCCTCCTTTCCTATGGCTACACCTTC.